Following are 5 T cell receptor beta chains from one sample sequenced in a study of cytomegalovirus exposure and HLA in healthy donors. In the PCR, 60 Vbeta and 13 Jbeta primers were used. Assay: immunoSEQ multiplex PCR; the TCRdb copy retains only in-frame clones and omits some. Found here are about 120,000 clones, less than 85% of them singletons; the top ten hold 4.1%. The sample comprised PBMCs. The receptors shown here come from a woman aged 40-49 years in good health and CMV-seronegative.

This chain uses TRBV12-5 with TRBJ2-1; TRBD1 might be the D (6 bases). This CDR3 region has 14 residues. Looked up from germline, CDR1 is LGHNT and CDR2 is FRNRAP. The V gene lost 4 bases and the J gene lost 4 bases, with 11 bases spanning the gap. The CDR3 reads CASGSGVGYNEQFF. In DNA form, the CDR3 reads TGTGCTAGTGGTTCAGGGGTGGGGTACAATGAGCAGTTCTTC.

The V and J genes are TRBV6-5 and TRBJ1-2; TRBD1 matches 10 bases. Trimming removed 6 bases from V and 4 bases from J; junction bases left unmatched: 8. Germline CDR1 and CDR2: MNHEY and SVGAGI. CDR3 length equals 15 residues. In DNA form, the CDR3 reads TGTGCCAGCAGGCTCGGGACAGGGGCTTCCTATGGCTACACCTTC. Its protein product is CASRLGTGASYGYTF.

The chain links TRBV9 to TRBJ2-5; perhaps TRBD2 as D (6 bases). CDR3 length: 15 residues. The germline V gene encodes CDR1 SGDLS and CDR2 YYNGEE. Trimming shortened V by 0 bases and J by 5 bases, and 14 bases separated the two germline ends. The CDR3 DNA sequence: TGTGCCAGCAGCGTAGTCGGAGGGTTCGGGGAGACCCAGTACTTC. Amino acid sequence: CASSVVGGFGETQYF. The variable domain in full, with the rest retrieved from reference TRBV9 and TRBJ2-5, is DSGVTQTPKHLITATGQRVTLRCSPRSGDLSVYWYQQSLDQGLQFLIQYYNGEERAKGNILERFSAQQFPDLHSELNLSSLELGDSALYFCASSVVGGFGETQYFGPGTRLLVL.

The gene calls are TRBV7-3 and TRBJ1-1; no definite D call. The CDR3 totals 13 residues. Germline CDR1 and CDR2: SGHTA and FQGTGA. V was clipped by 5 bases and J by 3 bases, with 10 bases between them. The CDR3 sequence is CASSRLSDTEAFF. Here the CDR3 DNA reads TGTGCCAGCAGCCGTTTGAGTGACACTGAAGCTTTCTTT.

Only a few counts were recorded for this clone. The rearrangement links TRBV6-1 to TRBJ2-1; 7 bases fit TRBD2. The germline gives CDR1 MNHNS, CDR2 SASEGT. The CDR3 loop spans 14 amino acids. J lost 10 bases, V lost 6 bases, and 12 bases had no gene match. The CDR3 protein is CASRGLAAWREQFF. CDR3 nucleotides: TGTGCCAGCAGAGGGCTAGCGGCTTGGCGGGAGCAGTTCTTC.